This entry lists 29 T cell receptor beta chains sequenced from one sample in a study of blood T cells in healthy people across ages. Through a sample-barcoded 5' primer and a J-beta primer mix, a second PCR was run for roughly 7 to 12 cycles. MiXCR was run by TCRdb on the 5' RACE reads, yielding one entry per CDR3 protein. The data contain hundreds of thousands of distinct CDR3 sequences, about 30% of them singletons. The sequenced material came from blood. The receptors originated from a woman aged 80 or older in good health.

This clonotype has ten or more counts. The chain has TRBV9 and TRBJ1-2; TRBD1 might be the D (6 bases). The CDR3 spans 15 residues. V dropped 3 bases and J dropped 2 bases, with 14 bases sitting between them. Looked up from germline, CDR1 is SGDLS and CDR2 is YYNGEE. CDR3 DNA: TGTGCCAGCAGCGATGGGGGGGCCCGCAACTATGGCTACACCTTC. Its protein product is CASSDGGARNYGYTF.

This clonotype was observed many times. The gene calls are TRBV5-1 and TRBJ2-5, with 10 bases lining up with TRBD1. Per germline, CDR1 SGHRS and CDR2 YFSETQ. The V and J ends lost 7 bases and 3 bases, in that order; junction bases with no gene match: 6. This CDR3 has 14 amino acids. The CDR3 reads CASYLGQGKETQYF. The DNA for the CDR3 is TGCGCCAGCTATCTGGGACAGGGGAAAGAGACCCAGTACTTC. The variable domain in full, completed from reference TRBV5-1 and TRBJ2-5, reads KAGVTQTPRYLIKTRGQQVTLSCSPISGHRSVSWYQQTPGQGLQFLFEYFSETQRNKGNFPGRFSGRQFSNSRSEMNVSTLELGDSALYLCASYLGQGKETQYFGPGTRLLVL.

This clonotype was recorded a few times. The rearrangement joins TRBV7-2 to TRBJ1-2; D is possibly TRBD1 (6 bases). V gave up 1 base and J gave up 4 bases, with 19 bases separating them. The CDR3 has 17 amino acids. The germline V gene has CDR1 SGHTA and CDR2 FQGNSA. CDR3 coding DNA: TGTGCCAGCAGCTTAGAGCAGGGGTTGATTCGGAGCTATGGCTACACCTTC. It codes for CASSLEQGLIRSYGYTF.

A note on this clonotype: A much larger clone sits a single nucleotide away, making a read error possible. V and J are TRBV2 and TRBJ2-3, with D hard to call. This CDR3 has 15 amino acids. CDR1 is SNHLY and CDR2 is FYNNEI in the germline V gene. V lost 1 base and J 2 bases, leaving 10 bases between the germline ends. For the CDR3, the DNA is TGTGCCAGCAGTGAAGGGCAGGCCCCCACAGATACGCAGTATTTT. As protein: CASSEGQAPTDTQYF.

This chain connects TRBV20-1 to TRBJ2-1, with 7 positions matching TRBD2. The CDR3 spans 19 residues. Unmatched junction bases numbered 18, after V lost 0 bases and J lost 4 bases. In germline, CDR1 is DFQATT, CDR2 SNEGSKA (reference sequence). Here the CDR3 reads CSARDISTGGSPPYNEQFF. The CDR3 DNA is TGCAGTGCTAGAGATATCTCCACAGGCGGGAGCCCCCCGTACAATGAGCAGTTCTTC.

Concerning this clonotype: At one boundary the junction diverges from the germline segment, which might be a read error. The V gene is TRBV5-1, the J gene TRBJ2-2; D gene ambiguous. Germline lookup yields CDR1 SGHRS and CDR2 YFSETQ. The CDR3 runs to 12 residues. This chain's CDR3 is CASRLDTGELFF. The CDR3 DNA reads TGCGCCAGCAGGTTGGACACCGGGGAGCTGTTTTTT.

About this clonotype: One end of the junction is discordant with germline, which a read error may explain. The J gene is TRBJ1-5, the V gene TRBV5-6; TRBD1 might be the D (6 bases). This CDR3 comprises 17 residues. The germline gives CDR1 SGHDT, CDR2 YYEEEE. CDR3 DNA: TGTGCCGGCAGCTTGAATTCAGGGGTTATGGGCAATCAGCCCCAGCATTTT. This translates into CAGSLNSGVMGNQPQHF.

This clonotype was counted at least ten times. The rearrangement uses TRBV29-1 and TRBJ1-2; 10 bases match TRBD1. Germline values: CDR1 SQVTM, CDR2 ANQGSEA. The length of the CDR3 is 13 residues. Losses at the gene ends were 3 bases for V and 6 bases for J; bases not matched to a gene: 4. The DNA of the CDR3 is TGCAGCGTTGAGACAGGGGGCGCCGATGGCTACACCTTC. This translates into CSVETGGADGYTF.

This clonotype was counted only a few times. The genes are TRBV6-5 and TRBJ1-5; 7 bases fit TRBD1. CDR3 length: 14 amino acids. Germline V CDR1 and CDR2: MNHEY, SVGAGI. V trimming: 5 bases; J trimming: 6 bases; junction bases outside the gene matches: 7. CDR3 nucleotides: TGTGCCAGCAGTAAAGGGACAGAAGGTCAGCCCCAGCATTTT. Amino acid sequence: CASSKGTEGQPQHF.

On this clonotype itself: This may come from a read error, since a much larger clone is one base off. The chain uses TRBV6-6 and TRBJ2-1; D remains unclear. Germline CDR1 and CDR2: MNHNY and SVGAGI (reference sequence). V shed 5 bases and J shed 10 bases, with 18 bases lying between them. The CDR3 covers 14 residues. The CDR3 loop reads CASSPRTVPYEQFF. DNA for the CDR3: TGTGCCAGCAGTCCAAGGACGGTCCCCTACGAGCAGTTCTTC.

Comment on this clonotype: The junction and the germline gene differ at one end; a read error may be behind it. This chain uses TRBV3-1 with TRBJ2-2; no clear D gene. The CDR3 loop spans 14 amino acids. Per the germline V gene, CDR1 is LGHDT and CDR2 is YNNKEL (reference sequence). Here the CDR3 reads CASSQDANIGELFF. DNA of the CDR3: TGTGCCAGCAGCCAAGACGCGAACATCGGGGAGCTGTTTTTT.

Many counts were recorded for this clonotype. The J gene is TRBJ2-3, the V gene TRBV20-1, with 9 positions matching TRBD2. The CDR3 runs to 16 residues. Germline CDR1 and CDR2: DFQATT and SNEGSKA (reference sequence). Trimming cost V 6 bases and J 0 bases; bases outside gene matches: 10. CDR3: CSATILSGGSTDTQYF. In DNA, the CDR3 is TGCAGTGCCACCATACTTAGCGGGGGCAGCACAGATACGCAGTATTTT.

This clonotype was observed a handful of times. A much larger clone is a single base away; this may be a read error. This chain links TRBV7-2 with TRBJ2-3, with 7 bases that match TRBD1. Germline V gene data show CDR1 as SGHTA and CDR2 as FQGNSA. This CDR3 spans 14 amino acids. CDR3 residues: CASSPDRSTDAQYF. The CDR3 nucleotides read TGTGCCAGCAGCCCGGACAGGAGCACAGATGCGCAGTATTTT.

This clonotype was observed a few times. As DNA, the CDR3 is TGTGCCAGCAGCTTTAACAGGGGGGGCACAGATACGCAGTATTTT. It is translated as CASSFNRGGTDTQYF. V and J are TRBV5-4 and TRBJ2-3, with TRBD1 matching over 8 bases. Unmatched junction bases numbered 3, after V lost 2 bases and J lost 1 base. Germline assignment: CDR1 SGHNT and CDR2 YYREEE (reference sequence). The CDR3 covers 15 residues.

Points on this clonotype: With a much larger clone just one base away, this may be a read error. This chain joins TRBV5-1 and TRBJ2-3; 14 bases fit TRBD2. The CDR3 spans 17 residues. V was pared by 0 bases and J by 5 bases, with 5 bases of the junction left unmatched. CDR1 is SGHRS, CDR2 YFSETQ, per germline. CDR3 residues: CASSLAGTSGGIDTQYF. CDR3 sequence (DNA): TGCGCCAGCAGCTTGGCGGGGACTAGCGGGGGAATAGATACGCAGTATTTT.

The rearrangement uses TRBV29-1 and TRBJ2-3; 7 bases line up with TRBD1. The germline V gene has CDR1 SQVTM and CDR2 ANQGSEA. V was clipped by 6 bases and J by 3 bases; unmatched bases: 9. CDR3 length: 14 amino acids. The DNA of the CDR3 is TGCAGCGTCAAAGGGGGCAGGGGAACAGATACGCAGTATTTT. Translating it yields CSVKGGRGTDTQYF.

The chain joins TRBV5-1 to TRBJ2-3; 9 bases are shared with TRBD2. The germline V gene has CDR1 SGHRS and CDR2 YFSETQ. This CDR3 has 15 amino acids. Unmatched junction bases numbered 4, after V lost 1 base and J lost 4 bases. The CDR3 nucleotides are TGCGCCAGCAGCTTGTATAGCGGGAGCGCAGATACGCAGTATTTT. Translated: CASSLYSGSADTQYF.

This clonotype was recorded a few times. The chain couples TRBV21-1 to TRBJ1-5. TRBV21-1 represents a pseudogene. The CDR3 is made up of 14 amino acids. This CDR3 reads CASSKGNSNQPQHF. In DNA form, the CDR3 reads TGTGCCAGCAGCAAAGGGAACAGCAATCAGCCCCAGCATTTT.

About this clonotype itself: One end of the junction fails to match germline, which may point to a read error. The J gene is TRBJ2-1, the V gene TRBV7-9; weak D call: TRBD1 (6 bases). Per the germline V gene, CDR1 is SEHNR and CDR2 is FQNEAQ (reference sequence). CDR3 length equals 15 residues. CDR3 sequence (DNA): TGTGCCAGCAGTCATGACAGGAGCTCCTACAATGAGCACTACTTC. Translated, it gives CASSHDRSSYNEHYF.

This clonotype was recorded many times. The V and J genes are TRBV10-3 and TRBJ1-2; 8 bases map to TRBD1. Unmatched junction bases numbered 7, after V lost 10 bases and J lost 3 bases. The germline gives CDR1 ENHRY, CDR2 SYGVKD. The CDR3 length is 13 residues. The CDR3 DNA follows: TGTGCCACGTCAGGGGGCGAGGACTATGGCTACACCTTC. It encodes CATSGGEDYGYTF.

This clonotype was seen more than once but under ten times. Being one base from a much bigger clone, this may be a read error. V and J are TRBV5-1 and TRBJ2-7; D could derive from TRBD1 or TRBD2 (5 bases each). Deletions cut 3 bases from V and 7 bases from J, with 20 bases between. The CDR3 is made up of 15 amino acids. The germline CDR1 and CDR2 sequences are SGHRS and YFSETQ. The CDR3 loop reads CASSYAGTAYNEQYF. CDR3 DNA sequence: TGCGCCAGCAGCTACGCCGGGACGGCATACAATGAGCAGTACTTC. Together with reference TRBV5-1 and TRBJ2-7, the CDR3 gives the full variable domain: KAGVTQTPRYLIKTRGQQVTLSCSPISGHRSVSWYQQTPGQGLQFLFEYFSETQRNKGNFPGRFSGRQFSNSRSEMNVSTLELGDSALYLCASSYAGTAYNEQYFGPGTRLTVT.

In this sample, this clonotype turned up many times. The genes are TRBV28 and TRBJ2-5; 7 positions agree with TRBD2. Germline lookup yields CDR1 MDHEN and CDR2 SYDVKM. V gave up 5 bases and J gave up 4 bases; unmatched junction bases: 7. The CDR3 is 14 residues long. The CDR3 bases are TGTGCCAGCAGTCTGGGGGGGATATCAGAGACCCAGTACTTC. Its protein is CASSLGGISETQYF.

This clonotype was detected ten times or more. The chain has TRBV15 and TRBJ2-6; a weak D match, TRBD1 (6 bases). The V gene's germline CDR1 is LNHNV and CDR2 YYDKDF (reference sequence). This CDR3 comprises 17 residues. V was cut by 2 bases and J by 0 bases, with 11 bases left in between. The CDR3 loop is CATSRTGYSSGANVLTF. CDR3 DNA: TGTGCCACCAGCAGAACAGGGTATAGCTCTGGGGCCAACGTCCTGACTTTC.

This clonotype was counted many times. The chain couples TRBV7-2 to TRBJ1-6; D is ambiguous. Trimming stripped 0 bases from V and 9 bases from J, with 6 bases between. Germline V CDR1 and CDR2: SGHTA, FQGNSA. This CDR3 comprises 13 residues. The CDR3 region has the DNA TGTGCCAGCAGCTTAGCAGTTGTTTCACCCCTCCACTTT. This translates into CASSLAVVSPLHF.

This clonotype has ten or more counts. This chain connects TRBV6-5 to TRBJ2-7; D is perhaps TRBD1 or TRBD2 (5 bases each). This CDR3 comprises 15 residues. Trimming cost V 4 bases and J 2 bases, with 15 bases left between them. Germline CDR1 reads MNHEY; CDR2 reads SVGAGI. The CDR3 loop is CASSSPRGLTYEQYF. The CDR3 DNA sequence: TGTGCCAGCAGTTCCCCGAGGGGCTTGACCTACGAGCAGTACTTC.

As regards this clonotype: A much larger clone differs from this one at a single base, so this may be a read error. This chain links TRBV5-1 with TRBJ2-5, with a tentative D call TRBD2 (6 bases). Germline CDR1 reads SGHRS; CDR2 reads YFSETQ. The CDR3 is 17 amino acids. V lost 0 bases to trimming and J lost 11 bases, with 26 bases between them. CDR3 sequence (DNA): TGCGCCAGCAGCTTGGCCTTTCTTGGTAGCGGCTACAATGAGCAGTACTTC. Its translation: CASSLAFLGSGYNEQYF.

This clonotype appeared many times. This chain uses TRBV7-6 with TRBJ2-6; TRBD1 might be the D (5 bases). The CDR3 consists of 13 residues. Germline CDR1 and CDR2: SGHVS and FNYEAQ. Trimming removed 10 bases at V and 3 bases at J, with 10 bases between. The CDR3 DNA reads as TGTGCCACCCAGGGTTATGGGGCCAACGTCCTGACTTTC. Encoded protein: CATQGYGANVLTF. The whole variable domain, filled in from reference TRBV7-6 and TRBJ2-6, reads GAGVSQSPRYKVTKRGQDVALRCDPISGHVSLYWYRQALGQGPEFLTYFNYEAQQDKSGLPNDRFSAERPEGSISTLTIQRTEQRDSAMYRCATQGYGANVLTFGAGSRLTVL.

This clonotype was seen more than once but under ten times. The chain recombines TRBV2 with TRBJ2-2, with D unclear. The CDR3 runs to 14 residues. From germline, CDR1 is SNHLY and CDR2 FYNNEI. Trimming took 7 bases from V and 0 from J, leaving 9 bases between them. The CDR3 protein is CASIPQTNTGELFF. The CDR3, as DNA: TGTGCCAGCATTCCGCAGACGAACACCGGGGAGCTGTTTTTT.

The chain recombines TRBV20-1 with TRBJ1-2, with a possible D match to TRBD1 (5 bases). This CDR3 contains 15 residues. From germline, CDR1 is DFQATT and CDR2 SNEGSKA (reference sequence). Trimming left V 4 bases short and J 2 bases short, with 17 bases between. CDR3 nucleotides: TGCAGTGCTAAGAGTTCATGGGGGAGGAACTATGGCTACACCTTC. Its protein product is CSAKSSWGRNYGYTF.